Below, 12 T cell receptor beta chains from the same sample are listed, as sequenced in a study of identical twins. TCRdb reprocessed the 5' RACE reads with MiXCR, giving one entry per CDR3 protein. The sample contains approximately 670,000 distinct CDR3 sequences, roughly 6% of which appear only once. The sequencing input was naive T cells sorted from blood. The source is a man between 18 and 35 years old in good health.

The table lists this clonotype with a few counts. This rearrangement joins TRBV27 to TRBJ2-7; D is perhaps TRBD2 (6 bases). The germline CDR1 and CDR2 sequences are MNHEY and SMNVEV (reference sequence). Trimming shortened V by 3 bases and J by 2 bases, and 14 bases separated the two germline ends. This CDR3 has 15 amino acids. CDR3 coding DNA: TGTGCCAGCAGTTTGGAGGGTTTAAAAGCCTACGAGCAGTACTTC. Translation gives CASSLEGLKAYEQYF.

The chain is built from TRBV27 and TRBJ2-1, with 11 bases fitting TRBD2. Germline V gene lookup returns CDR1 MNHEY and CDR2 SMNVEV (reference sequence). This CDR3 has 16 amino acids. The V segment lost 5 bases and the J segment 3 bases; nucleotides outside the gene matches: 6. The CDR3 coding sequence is TGTGCCAGCAGTACCAGACTAGCGGGAAACTACAATGAGCAGTTCTTC. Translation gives CASSTRLAGNYNEQFF.

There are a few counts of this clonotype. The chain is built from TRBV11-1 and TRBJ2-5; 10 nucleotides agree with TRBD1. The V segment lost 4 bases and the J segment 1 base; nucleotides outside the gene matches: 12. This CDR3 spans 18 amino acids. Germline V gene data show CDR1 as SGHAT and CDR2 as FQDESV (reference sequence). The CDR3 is CASSSGQGNRRFQETQYF. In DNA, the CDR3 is TGTGCCAGCAGCTCGGGACAGGGGAATCGAAGGTTCCAAGAGACCCAGTACTTC. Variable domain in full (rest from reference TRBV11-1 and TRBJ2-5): EAEVAQSPRYKITEKSQAVAFWCDPISGHATLYWYRQILGQGPELLVQFQDESVVDDSQLPKDRFSAERLKGVDSTLKIQPAELGDSAMYLCASSSGQGNRRFQETQYFGPGTRLLVL.

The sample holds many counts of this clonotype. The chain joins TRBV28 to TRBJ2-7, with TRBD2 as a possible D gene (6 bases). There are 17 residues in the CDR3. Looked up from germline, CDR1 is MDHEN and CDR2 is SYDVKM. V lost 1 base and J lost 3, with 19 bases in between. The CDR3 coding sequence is TGTGCCAGCAGTTTATTAGAACGGGGCGGGATGAGCTACGAGCAGTACTTC. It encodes CASSLLERGGMSYEQYF.

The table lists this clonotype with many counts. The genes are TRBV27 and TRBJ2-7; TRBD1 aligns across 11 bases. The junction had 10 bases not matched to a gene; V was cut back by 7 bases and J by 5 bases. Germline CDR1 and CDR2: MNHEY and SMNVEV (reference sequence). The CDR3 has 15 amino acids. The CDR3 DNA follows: TGTGCCAGCAAGCACTACCGGGACAGGGGGGACGAGCAGTACTTC. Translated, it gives CASKHYRDRGDEQYF.

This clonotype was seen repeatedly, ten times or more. CDR3 loop: CASSPRVGWTSGRHNEQFF. In nucleotides, the CDR3 is TGTGCCAGCAGTCCTCGGGTTGGGTGGACTAGCGGGAGACACAATGAGCAGTTCTTC. The chain has TRBV12-3 or TRBV12-4 and TRBJ2-1; TRBD2 matches at 13 bases. The CDR3 loop spans 19 amino acids. V was pared by 5 bases and J by 5 bases, with 15 bases of the junction left unmatched.

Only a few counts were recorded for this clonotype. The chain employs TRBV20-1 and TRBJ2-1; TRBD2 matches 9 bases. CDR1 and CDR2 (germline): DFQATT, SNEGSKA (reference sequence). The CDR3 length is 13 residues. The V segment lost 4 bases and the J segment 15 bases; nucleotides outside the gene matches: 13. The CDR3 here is CSATPLGAGGPFF. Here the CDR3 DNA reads TGCAGTGCTACACCCTTGGGGGCGGGAGGGCCGTTCTTC.

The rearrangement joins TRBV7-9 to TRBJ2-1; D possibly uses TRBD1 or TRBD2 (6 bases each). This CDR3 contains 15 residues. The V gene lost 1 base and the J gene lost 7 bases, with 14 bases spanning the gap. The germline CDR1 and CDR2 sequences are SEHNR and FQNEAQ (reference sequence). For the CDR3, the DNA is TGTGCCAGCAGCTTAGTGGGGCGGAGGGGGAATGAGCAGTTCTTC. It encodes CASSLVGRRGNEQFF.

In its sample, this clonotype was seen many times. CDR3 bases: TGCAGCGGCCATAGCGGGAGGACCCAAGAGACCCAGTACTTC. It encodes CSGHSGRTQETQYF. This rearrangement joins TRBV29-1 to TRBJ2-5, with TRBD2 identical over 10 bases. The length of the CDR3 is 14 residues. V was pared by 7 bases and J by 1 base, with 6 bases of the junction left unmatched. CDR1 SQVTM and CDR2 ANQGSEA come from the germline V gene.

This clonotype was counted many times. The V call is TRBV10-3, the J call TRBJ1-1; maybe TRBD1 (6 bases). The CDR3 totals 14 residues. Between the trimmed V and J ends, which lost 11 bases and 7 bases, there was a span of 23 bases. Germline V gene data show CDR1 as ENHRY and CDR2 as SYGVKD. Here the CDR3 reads CASHSLGQESEAFF. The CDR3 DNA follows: TGTGCCTCCCACTCACTGGGACAAGAGAGTGAAGCTTTCTTT.

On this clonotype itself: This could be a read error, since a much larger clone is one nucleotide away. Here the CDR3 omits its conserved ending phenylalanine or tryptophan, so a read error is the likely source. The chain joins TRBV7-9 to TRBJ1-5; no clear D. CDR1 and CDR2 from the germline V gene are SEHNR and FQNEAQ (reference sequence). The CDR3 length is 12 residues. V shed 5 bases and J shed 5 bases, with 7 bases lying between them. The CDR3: CASSMNDQPQHY. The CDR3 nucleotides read TGTGCCAGCAGCATGAATGATCAGCCCCAGCATTAT.

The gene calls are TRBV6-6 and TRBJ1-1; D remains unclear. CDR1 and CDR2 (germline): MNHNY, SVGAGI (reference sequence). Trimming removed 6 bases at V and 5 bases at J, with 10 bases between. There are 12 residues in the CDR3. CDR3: CASRADPTEAFF. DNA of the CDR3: TGTGCCAGCAGAGCGGACCCAACTGAAGCTTTCTTT.